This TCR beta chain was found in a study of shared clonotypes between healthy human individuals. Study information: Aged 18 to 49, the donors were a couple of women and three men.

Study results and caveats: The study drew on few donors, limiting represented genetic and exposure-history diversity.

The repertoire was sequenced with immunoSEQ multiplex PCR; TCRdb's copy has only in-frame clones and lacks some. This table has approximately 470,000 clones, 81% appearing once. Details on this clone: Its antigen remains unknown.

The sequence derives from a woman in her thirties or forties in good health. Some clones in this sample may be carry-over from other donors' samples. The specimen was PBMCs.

The CDR3 sequence: CASRRDRGSNQPQHF. The CDR3 DNA is TGTGCCAGCAGAAGGGACAGGGGTAGCAATCAGCCCCAGCATTTT. The rearrangement uses TRBV6-1 and TRBJ1-5, with TRBD1 identical over 10 bases. CDR3 length: 15 amino acids. In germline, CDR1 is MNHNS, CDR2 SASEGT. After removal of 6 bases from V and 0 bases from J, the junction contained 2 bases not matched to a gene.